The rows below give T cell receptor beta chains drawn from one sample of a study of T cell responses to AZD1222 COVID-19 vaccine. Clones were read by immunoSEQ multiplex PCR, and TCRdb kept only the in-frame ones, dropping some. The data hold around 120,000 clones, with over 75% observed a single time. The specimen was peripheral blood, collected on day 0 of AZD1222 vaccination. Every receptor here comes from an adult in good health. The CDR3 runs from the conserved cysteine through the conserved F or W. A D gene is named only where the DNA matches it firmly.

V gene: TRBV6-1
D gene: NA
CDR3 protein: CASSEGPRSQPQHF

V gene: TRBV7-2
D gene: NA
CDR3 protein: CASSPGQKAFF

V gene: TRBV4-3
D gene: NA
CDR3 protein: CASSQNAVNSPLHF

V gene: TRBV19
D gene: TRBD1
CDR3 protein: CASQPGGITDTQYF

V gene: TRBV19
D gene: NA
CDR3 protein: CASSLPSFEAFF

V gene: TRBV20-1
D gene: NA
CDR3 protein: CSANKNTEAFF

V gene: TRBV7-9
D gene: NA
CDR3 protein: CASSFQTQETQYF

V gene: TRBV7-3
D gene: NA
CDR3 protein: CASSPSGTGSKNTGELFF

V gene: TRBV7-7
D gene: NA
CDR3 protein: CASSLTGTETQYF

V gene: TRBV19
D gene: NA
CDR3 protein: CASSIGPEAFF

V gene: TRBV5-1
D gene: NA
CDR3 protein: CASAVSTVPQETQYF

V gene: TRBV5-5
D gene: NA
CDR3 protein: CASGLVHEQYF

V gene: TRBV4-3
D gene: NA
CDR3 protein: CASSQDLFQKEDTGELFF

V gene: TRBV19
D gene: NA
CDR3 protein: CASSSPRGIYNEQFF